This entry lists 22 T cell receptor beta chains sequenced from one sample in a study of post-analysis software for immune sequencing data. Which antigens these TCRs recognize remains unknown. Study conclusions and caveats: About five TRBV segments were more frequent in patients than controls; TRBV5-6, TRBV5-1 and TRBV20-1 belonged to this group.

The library was made from cDNA and included unique molecular identifiers. TCRdb called the PCR reads again in MiXCR, with one record for every CDR3 protein. Of about 620,000 distinct CDR3 sequences listed, roughly two fifths are singletons. The sample was blood. The receptor set was obtained from a girl between 10 and 17 years old with multiple sclerosis.

This chain joins TRBV20-1 and TRBJ2-3; 11 nucleotides match TRBD2. Germline V gene data show CDR1 as DFQATT and CDR2 as SNEGSKA (reference sequence). V lost 6 bases to trimming and J lost 2 bases; unmatched junction nucleotides: 13. The CDR3 spans 17 residues. CDR3 nucleotides: TGCAGTGCGAGCGCCCCTCTAGCGGGGGGTACCACAGATACGCAGTATTTT. It translates to CSASAPLAGGTTDTQYF.

This chain links TRBV29-1 with TRBJ2-5; 7 bases match TRBD2. The germline V gene has CDR1 SQVTM and CDR2 ANQGSEA. This CDR3 contains 14 residues. The ends lost 1 base at V and 6 bases at J; junction bases unmatched: 8. CDR3 bases: TGCAGCGTTGAAGGGGGGAGGGAGTGGAAGACCCAGTACTTC. Its protein is CSVEGGREWKTQYF.

This clonotype was counted between two and nine times. The chain recombines TRBV12-3 or TRBV12-4 with TRBJ2-4; D uncertain. The DNA end is more similar to TRBJ2-5, so the J call may be wrong. The CDR3 runs to 13 residues. In nucleotides, the CDR3 is TGTGCCAGCACCCCGGAGTTGTGGGAGACCCAGTACTTC. This encodes CASTPELWETQYF.

V and J are TRBV28 and TRBJ2-7; 9 nucleotides agree with TRBD1. Per germline, CDR1 MDHEN and CDR2 SYDVKM. The CDR3 consists of 14 residues. Trimming removed 6 bases from V and 3 bases from J; junction bases left unmatched: 6. The CDR3 is CASRGQGQVYEQYF. The CDR3 DNA follows: TGTGCCAGCAGGGGACAGGGTCAAGTCTACGAGCAGTACTTC.

This chain joins TRBV12-3 or TRBV12-4 and TRBJ2-7; no definite D call. V lost 4 bases and J 0 bases, leaving 16 bases between the germline ends. The CDR3 runs to 16 residues. In DNA, the CDR3 is TGTGCCAGCAGTTCCCCTTCTGGGTTAGGCTCCTACGAGCAGTACTTC. Translating it yields CASSSPSGLGSYEQYF.

The J gene is TRBJ2-7, the V gene TRBV27; D perhaps matches TRBD1 (5 bases). CDR1 is MNHEY and CDR2 is SMNVEV in the germline V gene (reference sequence). The length of the CDR3 is 13 residues. V was clipped by 6 bases and J by 0 bases, with 9 bases between them. DNA for the CDR3: TGTGCCAGCAGAGGGGCCAGCTCCTACGAGCAGTACTTC. This translates into CASRGASSYEQYF.

In its sample, this clonotype was seen a few times. This chain joins TRBV10-3 and TRBJ1-5; D uncertain. Trimming took off 6 bases at V and 4 bases at J, with 10 bases between the two ends. Germline lookup yields CDR1 ENHRY and CDR2 SYGVKD. The CDR3 length is 13 residues. The CDR3, as DNA: TGTGCCATCAGAAATCAAGAAAATCAGCCCCAGCATTTT. Protein product: CAIRNQENQPQHF.

The genes are TRBV5-1 and TRBJ2-1; D not certain. The length of the CDR3 is 15 residues. Germline V gene lookup returns CDR1 SGHRS and CDR2 YFSETQ. V lost 0 bases and J 3 bases, leaving 10 bases between the germline ends. DNA of the CDR3: TGCGCCAGCAGCTTGGCAACAGCCCGCTACAATGAGCAGTTCTTC. This gives the protein CASSLATARYNEQFF. Full variable domain (remainder filled in from reference TRBV5-1 and TRBJ2-1): KAGVTQTPRYLIKTRGQQVTLSCSPISGHRSVSWYQQTPGQGLQFLFEYFSETQRNKGNFPGRFSGRQFSNSRSEMNVSTLELGDSALYLCASSLATARYNEQFFGPGTRLTVL.

The chain links TRBV7-9 to TRBJ1-2; D gene ambiguous. The germline V gene has CDR1 SEHNR and CDR2 FQNEAQ (reference sequence). This CDR3 has 13 residues. Trimming took 5 bases from V and 2 from J, leaving 9 bases between them. The CDR3 loop reads CASSHPQNYGYTF. Written as DNA, the CDR3 is TGTGCCAGCAGCCACCCGCAAAACTATGGCTACACCTTC.

The chain employs TRBV12-5 and TRBJ2-7, with D maybe TRBD1 (7 bases). Trimming stripped 4 bases from V and 2 bases from J, with 12 bases between. The CDR3 is 14 residues long. Germline assignment: CDR1 LGHNT and CDR2 FRNRAP. CDR3 protein: CASGWGDRPYEQYF. CDR3 sequence (DNA): TGTGCTAGTGGTTGGGGGGACAGACCCTACGAGCAGTACTTC.

The CDR3, as DNA: TGTGCCAGCAGTTTCTCCTGGGGGTTCGAGCAGTACTTC. Translating gives CASSFSWGFEQYF. The chain links TRBV12-3 or TRBV12-4 to TRBJ2-7; possibly TRBD1 or TRBD2 for D (5 bases each). With 3 bases removed from V and 6 bases from J, the gap between germline ends came to 12 bases. The CDR3 consists of 13 residues.

J is TRBJ2-1 and V is TRBV4-1; TRBD1 aligns across 8 bases. Germline V lookup: CDR1 MGHRA, CDR2 YSYEKL. V shed 0 bases and J 4 bases; nucleotides not matched to a gene: 5. The CDR3 is made up of 16 amino acids. CDR3 sequence: CASSQENRGSYNEQFF. The CDR3 bases are TGCGCCAGCAGCCAAGAGAACAGGGGGTCGTACAATGAGCAGTTCTTC.

This clonotype has only a few counts. This chain connects TRBV11-2 to TRBJ2-1, with 13 bases fitting TRBD2. J gave up 4 bases and V 6 bases, and 6 bases lay outside the gene matches. The CDR3 runs 16 residues. Germline CDR1 and CDR2: SGHAT and FQNNGV. The CDR3 region is CASSSWTSGGYNEQFF. The CDR3 nucleotides are TGTGCCAGCAGTTCCTGGACTAGCGGGGGTTACAATGAGCAGTTCTTC.

The CDR3 region has the DNA TGTGCCAGCAGCTTAGTTACGGAGGGGATGCCCCAGTACTTC. It is translated as CASSLVTEGMPQYF. The chain joins TRBV7-9 to TRBJ2-5, with D possibly TRBD2 on 6 matching bases. The CDR3 is made up of 14 amino acids. Per germline, CDR1 SEHNR and CDR2 FQNEAQ (reference sequence). Trimming stripped 1 base from V and 9 bases from J, with 15 bases between.

The J gene is TRBJ1-4, the V gene TRBV4-1; TRBD1 matches at 10 bases. Per the germline V gene, CDR1 is MGHRA and CDR2 is YSYEKL. CDR3 length: 14 residues. With 3 bases clipped from V and 6 bases from J, the junction kept 1 base outside the gene matches. The CDR3 region has the DNA TGCGCCAGCAGCCACGGGACAGGGGATGAAAAACTGTTTTTT. Amino acid sequence: CASSHGTGDEKLFF.

The chain recombines TRBV20-1 with TRBJ2-3, with TRBD2 matching 9 bases. V lost 1 base, J lost 6 bases, and 2 bases stayed unmatched. Germline CDR1 and CDR2: DFQATT and SNEGSKA (reference sequence). The CDR3 contains 13 residues. In DNA, the CDR3 is TGCAGTGCTAGAGGCGGGGGGGCGGATACGCAGTATTTT. It translates to CSARGGGADTQYF.

This clonotype has more than one count but fewer than ten. The chain couples TRBV3-1 to TRBJ2-1; 8 bases fit TRBD2. This CDR3 is built from 11 residues. V shed 6 bases and J 10 bases; nucleotides not matched to a gene: 2. Germline V gives CDR1 LGHDT, CDR2 YNNKEL (reference sequence). The CDR3 sequence: CASSRTSEQFF. CDR3 nucleotide sequence: TGTGCCAGCAGTCGGACTAGCGAGCAGTTCTTC.

V is TRBV4-2 and J is TRBJ1-2; possibly TRBD1 for D (5 bases). Trimming cost V 2 bases and J 4 bases, with 11 bases left between them. Germline CDR1 is LGHNA and CDR2 is YNFKEQ. The CDR3 has 14 residues. The CDR3 region has the DNA TGTGCCAGCAGCCAACCGACAGAAAGCTATGGCTACACCTTC. Translated: CASSQPTESYGYTF.

The chain uses TRBV6-6 and TRBJ1-2; D remains unclear. CDR1 MNHNY and CDR2 SVGAGI come from the germline V gene (reference sequence). V was cut by 5 bases and J by 4 bases, with 17 bases left in between. The length of the CDR3 is 15 residues. The CDR3 bases are TGTGCCAGCAGTGGGCCGATGGTCGTTAGCTATGGCTACACCTTC. This codes for CASSGPMVVSYGYTF.

This clonotype was counted only a few times. The chain combines TRBV24-1 with TRBJ2-7; TRBD1 is a possible D gene (6 bases). The V gene lost 4 bases and the J gene lost 0 bases, with 15 bases spanning the gap. The CDR3 length is 16 residues. The germline CDR1 and CDR2 sequences are KGHDR and SFDVKD. The CDR3: CATSDPRDKSSYEQYF. In nucleotides, the CDR3 is TGTGCCACCAGTGACCCCCGGGACAAAAGCTCCTACGAGCAGTACTTC.

This clonotype showed up just a few times. The chain uses TRBV20-1 and TRBJ1-5; 12 positions agree with TRBD1. CDR3 length: 15 residues. V shed 0 bases, J shed 7 bases, and the junction held 4 bases outside the gene matches. Germline V lookup: CDR1 DFQATT, CDR2 SNEGSKA (reference sequence). CDR3 DNA sequence: TGCAGTGCTAGAGATGGGACAGGGGGCAGGCAGCCCCAGCATTTT. This gives the protein CSARDGTGGRQPQHF.

The V gene is TRBV5-1, the J gene TRBJ2-1; 10 nucleotides align to TRBD2. The V gene's germline CDR1 is SGHRS and CDR2 YFSETQ. The CDR3 has 16 residues. The J segment lost 5 bases and the V segment lost 0 bases, leaving 5 bases of the junction unmatched. The chain's CDR3 is CASSLVGTSANNEQFF. CDR3 in DNA: TGCGCCAGCAGCTTGGTGGGGACTAGCGCCAACAATGAGCAGTTCTTC.